This T cell receptor (beta chain) was found in a study of blood T cell repertoires in COVID-19. Study details: The United States, Italy and Spain were the sources of the acute and convalescent COVID-19 samples. Sources were T cells, B-cell-depleted T cells, or PBMCs; the material itself was cDNA or gDNA.

Authors' analysis steps: By means of reference gene primer amplification, nucleated cell counts were estimated. TCRdb's copy holds only in-frame clones and misses some; the assay was immunoSEQ multiplex PCR. The V and J calls and clone size were taken over from that table, and D and trimming were inferred from the DNA. The table shows some 260,000 clones, with about 85% occurring only once. The TCR originated in a young man with active or convalescent COVID-19. The sequenced sample consisted of peripheral blood.

The CDR3 region has the DNA TGTGCCAGCAGCTTAACAGGTTTCACAGATACGCAGTATTTT. It codes for CASSLTGFTDTQYF. The V call is TRBV7-9, the J call TRBJ2-3; D possibly corresponds to TRBD1 (5 bases). The germline V gene has CDR1 SEHNR and CDR2 FQNEAQ (reference sequence). The V gene lost 2 bases and the J gene lost 2 bases, with 8 bases spanning the gap. The CDR3 spans 14 residues.